The rows below give T cell receptor beta chains drawn from one sample of a study of cytomegalovirus exposure and HLA in healthy donors. Method: immunoSEQ multiplex PCR; TCRdb's copy keeps in-frame clones and lacks some. The data contain a few hundred thousand clones, 80% to 85% of them singletons. Sequencing input: PBMCs. The source is a woman between 55 and 75 years old in good health and CMV-seropositive. The CDR3 runs from the conserved cysteine through the conserved F or W. Clone size is shown for a subset of rows, as once, few, many or a class of expanded clone.

j_call cdr3_length clone_size v_call cdr3_aa
TRBJ2-7 14 NA TRBV27 CASSRTSGLYEQYF
TRBJ2-2 16 NA TRBV6-5 CASSYRVDSYTGELFF
TRBJ2-1 17 few TRBV7-9 CASSRGLAGVPYNEQFF
TRBJ1-3 15 once TRBV2 CASSLNQGTGNTIYF
TRBJ2-7 14 NA TRBV5-1 CASSLAQGADEQYF
TRBJ2-7 11 NA TRBV7-9 CASSQGQGQYF
TRBJ2-5 14 NA TRBV28 CASSLGGEGETQYF
NA 14 NA TRBV5-1 CASSWGDRIYEQYF
TRBJ1-2 13 NA TRBV7-9 CSSSLDPGSRYTF
TRBJ2-1 14 NA TRBV27 CASKRGSSYNEQFF
TRBJ2-2 14 few TRBV6-5 CASSYTFPGGELFF
TRBJ1-1 15 NA TRBV5-1 CASSFTGGLNTEAFF
TRBJ1-2 15 NA TRBV27 CASSSDRATGYGYTF
TRBJ1-2 13 NA TRBV29-1 CSVVGQGARGYTF
TRBJ1-4 13 few TRBV5-1 CASSPGQDEKLFF
TRBJ2-1 16 NA TRBV29-1 CSVESTSGSLYNEQFF
TRBJ2-1 16 once TRBV18 CASSPPGGRPLNEQFF
TRBJ1-2 16 few TRBV19 CASSRDRAGPNYGYTF